The clone carrying this TCR beta chain was counted ten times or more. Its cognate antigen is unknown. This record belongs to a study of T cells after yellow fever vaccination. Study conclusions and caveats: Highly abundant clonotypes carried over from the bulk population could end up in FACS-sorted repertoires as contaminants. It was a weaker secondary response, yet one that peaked faster, at day 5 versus 15.

Each CDR3 protein is one row after TCRdb ran MiXCR on the 5' RACE reads. The sample comprises 200,000 to 250,000 distinct CDR3 sequences, 6.9% of which are singletons, and 0.65% to 0.9% rests with the top ten. Germline CDR1 is LNHNV and CDR2 is YYDKDF (reference sequence). The CDR3 covers 14 residues. Germline trimming cut 6 bases from V and 2 bases from J; bases unmatched to any gene: 4. This clonotype was obtained from a man younger than 45 who received the YFV17D yellow fever vaccine. This chain uses TRBV15 with TRBJ2-1; 7 nucleotides line up with TRBD2. The specimen comprised CD4+ T cells sorted from PBMCs, sampled 15 days after the yellow fever booster vaccination. As DNA, the CDR3 is TGTGCCACCAGTCGAAGCGGGACCTACAATGAGCAGTTCTTC. Translation: CATSRSGTYNEQFF. Looking up the rest from reference TRBV15 and TRBJ2-1 gives the full variable domain: DAMVIQNPRYQVTQFGKPVTLSCSQTLNHNVMYWYQQKSSQAPKLLFHYYDKDFNNEADTPDNFQSRRPNTSFCFLDIRSPGLGDTAMYLCATSRSGTYNEQFFGPGTRLTVL.